This TCR beta chain was recorded in a study of blood T cells in healthy people across ages. Whole-study context: Through template switching, about one barcoded beta molecule was captured per two T cells, as measured in model experiments.

Looked up from germline, CDR1 is LGHNA and CDR2 is YNFKEQ. V was cut by 0 bases and J by 6 bases, with 14 bases left in between. The CDR3 has 15 residues. Only a few counts were recorded for this clonotype. For every donor, a draw yielded approximately 9.9 milliliters of peripheral blood. PCR was performed a second time for roughly 6 to 12 cycles using a sample-barcoded 5' primer and a J-beta primer mix. Each cDNA molecule was tagged by a template-switch adaptor that had 12 random nucleotides. In TCRdb, the 5' RACE reads were re-called with MiXCR into one record per CDR3 protein. The repertoire holds roughly 800,000 distinct CDR3 sequences, with roughly 64% as singletons.

The sequencing sample was made of blood. The TCR originated in a man aged 30 to 39 in good health. The genes are TRBV4-2 and TRBJ1-1; D is unclear. CDR3 amino acids: CASSQDPLDLAEAFF. The DNA of the CDR3 is TGTGCCAGCAGCCAAGATCCCCTGGACCTGGCTGAAGCTTTCTTT.